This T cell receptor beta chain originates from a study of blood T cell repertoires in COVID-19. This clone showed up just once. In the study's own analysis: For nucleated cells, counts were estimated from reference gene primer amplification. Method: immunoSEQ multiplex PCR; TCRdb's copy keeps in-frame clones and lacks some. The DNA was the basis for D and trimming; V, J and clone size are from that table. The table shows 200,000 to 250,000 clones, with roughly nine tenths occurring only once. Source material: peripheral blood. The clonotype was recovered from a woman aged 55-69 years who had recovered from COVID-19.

This CDR3 is CASSSRRGGGAPGQETQYF. The CDR3 nucleotides read TGTGCCAGCAGCTCCCGCCGGGGCGGGGGGGCTCCCGGACAAGAGACCCAGTACTTC. The J gene is TRBJ2-5, the V gene TRBV5-4; 9 bases are shared with TRBD2. The CDR3 has 19 amino acids. V was clipped by 3 bases and J by 2 bases; unmatched bases: 17. CDR1 and CDR2 from the germline V gene are SGHNT and YYREEE (reference sequence).